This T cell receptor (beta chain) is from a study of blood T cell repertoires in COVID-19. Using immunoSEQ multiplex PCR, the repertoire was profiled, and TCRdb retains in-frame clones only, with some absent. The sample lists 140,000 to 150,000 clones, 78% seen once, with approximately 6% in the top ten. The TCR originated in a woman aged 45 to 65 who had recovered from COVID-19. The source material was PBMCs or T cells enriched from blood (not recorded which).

The CDR3 region has the DNA TGTGCCAGCAGCGTTCTAGCGGGGGGGAGGGATACGCAGTATTTT. Protein: CASSVLAGGRDTQYF. The chain couples TRBV9 to TRBJ2-3; TRBD2 matches at 12 bases. The germline CDR1 and CDR2 sequences are SGDLS and YYNGEE. There are 15 residues in the CDR3. J was trimmed by 6 bases and V by 2 bases; bases with no gene match: 4.